What follows are 11 T cell receptor beta chains derived from one specimen sequenced in a study of ipilimumab plus nivolumab after autologous stem cell transplantation. Sequencing was performed with immunoSEQ multiplex PCR; in TCRdb, only in-frame clones are kept and a portion is missing. The table shows tens of thousands of clones, with 74% occurring only once. The sample in question was PBMCs, obtained in a trial of ipilimumab plus nivolumab as post-transplant consolidation. These receptors were taken from a male donor with diffuse large B-cell lymphoma.

This chain connects TRBV29-1 to TRBJ1-1, with D unclear. The germline V gene encodes CDR1 SQVTM and CDR2 ANQGSEA. Trimming stripped 8 bases from V and 4 bases from J, with 11 bases between. CDR3 length: 11 residues. The CDR3 region is CSPGVGTEAFF. The CDR3 bases are TGCAGCCCTGGCGTGGGCACTGAAGCTTTCTTT.

This clone is medium-sized by share. J is TRBJ2-7 and V is TRBV14, with a weak D call TRBD1 (6 bases). CDR3 length: 13 residues. Germline-derived CDR1 and CDR2 are SGHDN and FVKESK. Trimming took off 4 bases at V and 1 base at J, with 8 bases between the two ends. The CDR3 DNA reads TGTGCCAGCAGCCTGGACAGATCCTACGAGCAGTACTTC. Protein: CASSLDRSYEQYF.

This clone is labeled medium-sized. J is TRBJ1-5 and V is TRBV18; 10 bases map to TRBD1. Germline CDR1 is KGHSH and CDR2 is LQKENI. V lost 6 bases, J lost 3 bases, and 2 bases stayed unmatched. The CDR3 extends over 14 amino acids. CDR3 bases: TGTGCCAGCTCGGGACAGGGGAACAATCAGCCCCAGCATTTT. The encoded protein is CASSGQGNNQPQHF.

In the case of this clone: At the DNA level, this CDR3 is encoded by other sequences in the same sample as well. The V gene is TRBV9, the J gene TRBJ1-6; TRBD1 matches at 7 bases. The CDR3 contains 17 residues. V shed 2 bases, J shed 0 bases, and the junction held 5 bases outside the gene matches. Germline V lookup: CDR1 SGDLS, CDR2 YYNGEE. The CDR3 sequence is CASSVGGQSSYNSPLHF. DNA of the CDR3: TGTGCCAGCAGCGTTGGGGGACAGAGCTCCTATAATTCACCCCTCCACTTT.

The rearrangement uses TRBV29-1 and TRBJ1-2; D ambiguous. The CDR3 totals 12 residues. In germline, CDR1 is SQVTM, CDR2 ANQGSEA. With 5 bases removed from V and 4 bases from J, the gap between germline ends came to 11 bases. In DNA form, the CDR3 reads TGCAGCGTTCGGACCCACCTCTATGGCTACACCTTC. This sequence encodes CSVRTHLYGYTF.

The V call is TRBV27, the J call TRBJ2-5; no reliable D call. Germline values: CDR1 MNHEY, CDR2 SMNVEV (reference sequence). Trimming left V 6 bases short and J 2 bases short, with 19 bases between. The CDR3 consists of 16 residues. CDR3 sequence: CASRNGFFPEQETQYF. CDR3 sequence (DNA): TGTGCCAGCAGGAACGGGTTCTTCCCAGAACAAGAGACCCAGTACTTC.

The chain employs TRBV5-1 and TRBJ2-7; TRBD2 aligns across 12 bases. CDR1 is SGHRS and CDR2 is YFSETQ in the germline V gene. V lost 5 bases, J lost 0 bases, and 6 bases stayed unmatched. The CDR3 sequence is 16 residues long. CDR3 nucleotide sequence: TGCGCCAGCAGTTTCGGACTAGCGGGGCACTCCTACGAGCAGTACTTC. This encodes CASSFGLAGHSYEQYF.

V gene TRBV2 combines with J gene TRBJ2-5; the match to TRBD1 covers 7 bases. The V gene's germline CDR1 is SNHLY and CDR2 FYNNEI. The length of the CDR3 is 13 residues. The V and J ends lost 6 bases and 6 bases, in that order; junction bases with no gene match: 7. DNA of the CDR3: TGTGCCAGCAGCCGACAGGGACGCCAGACCCAGTACTTC. This sequence encodes CASSRQGRQTQYF. The full variable domain, rest sourced from reference TRBV2 and TRBJ2-5, is EPEVTQTPSHQVTQMGQEVILRCVPISNHLYFYWYRQILGQKVEFLVSFYNNEISEKSEIFDDQFSVERPDGSNFTLKIRSTKLEDSAMYFCASSRQGRQTQYFGPGTRLLVL.

The sample holds a few counts of this clone. The chain combines TRBV6-4 with TRBJ1-1; D perhaps matches TRBD1 (6 bases). CDR1 is MRHNA, CDR2 SNTAGT, per germline. The CDR3 extends over 15 amino acids. With 3 bases removed from V and 3 bases from J, the gap between germline ends came to 14 bases. For the CDR3, the DNA is TGTGCCAGCAGTGAAACAGGGACGGGGGACACTGAAGCTTTCTTT. Translating it yields CASSETGTGDTEAFF.

This chain joins TRBV5-6 and TRBJ2-5; maybe TRBD2 (7 bases). The CDR3 totals 16 residues. V lost 5 bases and J lost 3, with 20 bases in between. Germline CDR1 is SGHDT and CDR2 is YYEEEE. CDR3 nucleotides: TGTGCCAGCAGTTCTGTCGGCGGGGGCGGAAAAGAGACCCAGTACTTC. Amino acid sequence: CASSSVGGGGKETQYF.

V is TRBV10-2 and J is TRBJ2-3; tentatively, D is TRBD2 (5 bases). CDR1 is WSHSY, CDR2 SAAADI, per germline. This CDR3 has 12 amino acids. V lost 6 bases and J 6 bases, leaving 10 bases between the germline ends. The CDR3 bases are TGCGCCAGCAGCCTAGCTGGTGATACGCAGTATTTT. It yields the protein CASSLAGDTQYF.